The next 5 T cell receptor beta chains were all read from a single sample in a study of OX40 agonist ivuxolimab in advanced cancers. Sequenced by immunoSEQ multiplex PCR; TCRdb stores in-frame clones only, minus some. The sample yields under 100,000 clones, approximately 85% seen once. The starting material was CD4+ or CD8+ T cells sorted from blood, obtained in a trial of the OX40 agonist ivuxolimab. These receptors came from an adult with an advanced solid tumor such as melanoma, head and neck, liver or kidney cancer.

J is TRBJ2-7 and V is TRBV6-5; 7 nucleotides align to TRBD1. V gave up 6 bases and J gave up 3 bases; unmatched junction bases: 5. The CDR3 has 13 residues. The germline CDR1 and CDR2 sequences are MNHEY and SVGAGI. CDR3 sequence reads: CASRRQGLYEQYF. As DNA, the CDR3 is TGTGCCAGCAGGCGACAGGGTCTCTACGAGCAGTACTTC.

V usage is TRBV6-1 and J usage is TRBJ1-4, with 7 bases fitting TRBD1. The trim removed 5 bases at V and 13 bases at J, leaving 7 bases unmatched. Germline V gives CDR1 MNHNS, CDR2 SASEGT. The CDR3 contains 12 residues. Here the CDR3 DNA reads TGTGCCAGCAGTAGGGACAGCCTGGGACTGTTTTTT. This gives the protein CASSRDSLGLFF.

This clone was recorded only once. This chain links TRBV7-2 with TRBJ2-7, with D possibly being TRBD1 (6 bases). The CDR3 length is 13 residues. CDR1 is SGHTA, CDR2 FQGNSA, per germline. The V end lost 5 bases, the J end lost 5 bases, and 13 bases lay between the germline ends. CDR3 sequence (DNA): TGTGCCAGCAGCCCCCGGGGACAAAACGAGCAGTACTTC. Translated, it gives CASSPRGQNEQYF.

This clone has only a few counts. This CDR3 is CAWGPVGGELFF. CDR3 nucleotides: TGTGCCTGGGGGCCGGTGGGCGGGGAGCTGTTTTTT. The rearrangement links TRBV30 to TRBJ2-2; D ambiguous. V gave up 5 bases and J gave up 7 bases, with 11 bases separating them. CDR3 length: 12 residues. Germline CDR1 and CDR2: GTSNPN and SVGIG (reference sequence).

In its sample, this clone was seen once. One end of the junction varies from germline; a read error may be responsible. Additional DNA sequences in this sample encode the identical CDR3. The V gene is TRBV5-1, the J gene TRBJ1-1; a weak D match, TRBD1 (5 bases). Germline V gene sequence: CDR1 SGHRS, CDR2 YFSETQ. This CDR3 has 16 amino acids. The CDR3 nucleotides read TGTGCCAGCAGCTTGGTTGGAGGGACGGTGAACACTGAAGCTTTCTTT. Its protein product is CASSLVGGTVNTEAFF.